This T cell receptor beta chain emerged from a study of blood T cell repertoires in COVID-19. Turning to the study itself: T cells, B-cell-depleted T cells, or PBMCs provided the cDNA or gDNA that served as material.

Per germline, CDR1 WNHNN and CDR2 SYGVQD (reference sequence). The CDR3 runs to 13 residues. V lost 5 bases and J lost 7; bases outside the gene matches: 2. Sequencing used immunoSEQ multiplex PCR; TCRdb keeps in-frame clones, though not all of them. The data show approximately 250,000 clones, nearly 85% seen once. The receptor comes from a human donor in a cohort sampled during active COVID-19. The sample consisted of peripheral blood. The chain links TRBV10-1 to TRBJ2-1, with TRBD2 matching 10 bases. The CDR3 nucleotides are TGCGCCAGCAGTTCGGGACTAGCGAATGAGCAGTTCTTC. Amino acids: CASSSGLANEQFF.